This T cell receptor beta chain stems from a study of OX40 agonist ivuxolimab in advanced cancers. TCRdb's copy holds only in-frame clones and misses some; the assay was immunoSEQ multiplex PCR. The sample lists 35,000 to 45,000 clones; 70% to 90% were seen once. Blood specimens came from baseline, cycle 4 day 1, and cycle 7 day 1. Notes on this clone: The antigen is unknown.

CDR3 length equals 14 residues. The ends were cut back, 1 base at V and 2 bases at J, with 9 bases in the middle. Germline V gene data show CDR1 as SGHVS and CDR2 as FQNEAQ. Overall study findings and caveats: Partial responders receiving 0.1-3.0 mg/kg showed among the lowest clonal expansion.

Sample: CD4+ or CD8+ T cells sorted from blood, taken in a trial of the OX40 agonist ivuxolimab. This chain links TRBV7-8 with TRBJ2-7; D unresolved. This clonotype was sampled from an adult with an advanced solid tumor such as melanoma, head and neck, liver or kidney cancer. The CDR3 here is CASSLESGTYEQYF. CDR3 nucleotides: TGTGCCAGCAGCTTAGAAAGTGGGACCTACGAGCAGTACTTC.